This T cell receptor (beta chain) was identified in a study of T cells in localized non-small cell lung cancer. Study findings and constraints: Measurement of T cell clonality placed uninvolved adjacent lung highest, above the level in tumor. Blood T cell density predicted longer survival; adjacent-lung clonality, shorter. Among the top 100 tumor clones, a median roughly 57 appeared in adjacent lung.

Profiled with immunoSEQ multiplex PCR; TCRdb holds only in-frame clones, not every one. Of just under 20,000 clones listed, 89% are singletons. The germline V gene has CDR1 SNHLY and CDR2 FYNNEI. J gave up 8 bases and V 10 bases, and 11 bases lay outside the gene matches. The CDR3 totals 12 residues. This clone appeared a single time. Antigen specificity is unknown. Sample: peripheral blood, taken before any cancer treatment. This sequence was found in a man aged 40 to 70 with stage I lung adenocarcinoma. The genes are TRBV2 and TRBJ2-7; 7 bases map to TRBD1. CDR3 coding DNA: TGTGCCACAGACAGGGCGCCGGGTAAGCAGTACTTC. It translates to CATDRAPGKQYF.